A single TCR beta chain is shown here with its context. The sample belongs to a study of control samples from healthy donors and cancer patients. TCRdb keeps only in-frame clones here, not all; method: immunoSEQ multiplex PCR. Here the sample spans some 200,000 clones, roughly 89% being singletons. Germline CDR1 and CDR2: LGHDT and YNNKEL (reference sequence). The J segment lost 5 bases and the V segment lost 4 bases, leaving 2 bases of the junction unmatched. The CDR3 has 14 amino acids. The chain joins TRBV3-1 (or the pseudogene TRBV3-2) to TRBJ2-7, with 13 bases matching TRBD2. Sequenced sample: blood. This TCR was sampled from a woman in her twenties or thirties in good health. The CDR3 bases are TGTGCCAGCAGCCCCACTAGCGGGGGGGACGAGCAGTACTTC. Translating gives CASSPTSGGDEQYF.